This entry lists 10 T cell receptor beta chains sequenced from one sample in a study of CD8+CD57+ T cells in acquired aplastic anemia (dated by TCRdb to about 2018). The sequencing machine was an Illumina HiSeq 2000. Genomic DNA served as template for TCR beta VDJ combination and CDR3 sequence profiling. TCRdb cleaned the public reads at Q25 with fastp, built clones with MiXCR and kept in-frame beta chains. Each entry is one CDR3 protein sequence, shown with its most common DNA and genes. In all, the sample holds about 260,000 distinct CDR3 sequences, and around 82% of those were seen once. The ten largest clonotypes hold about 41% of the sample. The patients picked for sequencing were ones in whom flow cytometry had shown an expansion of CD8+CD57+ cells. The sequencing sample was made of sorted CD4+, CD8+, or CD8+CD57+ T cells (not recorded which) from PBMCs. The origin of the receptors is a human donor with aplastic anemia.

This clonotype occurred many times. This sequence joins TRBV5-8 and TRBJ2-1; the match to TRBD1 covers 7 bases. The germline gives CDR1 SGHTS, CDR2 YDEGEE. The CDR3 has 16 amino acids. J gave up 7 bases and V 0 bases, and 10 bases lay outside the gene matches. The DNA of the CDR3 is TGTGCCAGCAGCTTGGGTGGGGCAGGGGGTAGGAATGAGCAGTTCTTC. It yields the protein CASSLGGAGGRNEQFF.

The chain carries TRBV6-1 and TRBJ1-1, with D hard to call. The CDR3 extends over 14 amino acids. The germline CDR1 and CDR2 sequences are MNHNS and SASEGT. V gave up 7 bases and J gave up 1 base, with 13 bases separating them. The CDR3 spells CASKLAQSNTEAFF. CDR3 nucleotides: TGTGCCAGCAAGTTAGCCCAATCGAACACTGAAGCTTTCTTT.

This clonotype showed up many times. J is TRBJ1-1 and V is TRBV7-7; perhaps TRBD1 as D (5 bases). V lost 5 bases and J lost 0, with 7 bases in between. The CDR3 is 13 residues long. Germline V gene sequence: CDR1 SSHAT, CDR2 FNYEAQ (reference sequence). The CDR3 nucleotides read TGTGCCAGCAGCATGACAGTGAACACTGAAGCTTTCTTT. Translating gives CASSMTVNTEAFF.

The rearrangement joins TRBV5-1 to TRBJ2-3, with TRBD2 as a possible D gene (6 bases). The CDR3 is 16 amino acids. CDR1 is SGHRS, CDR2 YFSETQ, per germline. The germline V and J ends were trimmed by 0 bases and 0 bases, with 11 bases remaining between them. CDR3 amino acids: CASSLEGGTSTDTQYF. CDR3 DNA: TGCGCCAGCAGCTTGGAGGGCGGGACTAGCACAGATACGCAGTATTTT.

This clonotype was seen only once. This CDR3 is missing its conserved last phenylalanine or tryptophan, likely due to a read error. This chain links TRBV7-8 with TRBJ2-1, with D possibly being TRBD1 or TRBD2 (5 bases each). The length of the CDR3 is 16 residues. V shed 3 bases and J shed 8 bases, with 20 bases lying between them. Germline CDR1 is SGHVS and CDR2 is FQNEAQ. The CDR3 coding sequence is TGTGCCAGCAGCTTTCAAACAGACGGGGCAGCCGATGAGCAGTTCCTC. Protein sequence: CASSFQTDGAADEQFL.

The rearrangement uses TRBV25-1 and TRBJ1-2; possibly TRBD1 for D (5 bases). The V gene lost 7 bases and the J gene lost 4 bases, with 34 bases spanning the gap. The CDR3 extends over 20 amino acids. CDR1 MGHDK and CDR2 SYGVNS come from the germline V gene. DNA of the CDR3: TGTGCCAGCAACATACCGTTCCCTGTGGGGCAGGGAAGAAAACCCTATGGCTACACCTTC. Amino acids: CASNIPFPVGQGRKPYGYTF.

V is TRBV7-2 and J is TRBJ2-1, with D unresolved. CDR1 is SGHTA and CDR2 is FQGNSA in the germline V gene. V was shortened by 2 bases and J by 8 bases, with 19 bases between the two germline ends. This CDR3 contains 16 residues. CDR3 coding DNA: TGTGCCAGCAGCTTACAGAGAGGCGCCGATACGCATGAGCAGTTCTTC. Translating gives CASSLQRGADTHEQFF.

Comment on this clonotype: An end of the junction differs from the germline gene, which may be a read error. The rearrangement links TRBV15 to TRBJ2-5; no reliable D call. The germline V gene has CDR1 LNHNV and CDR2 YYDKDF (reference sequence). CDR3 length equals 14 residues. The CDR3 region has the DNA TGCCCCTCCAGCAGAGCTAGTCAGCAAGAGACCCAGTACTTC. This gives the protein CPSSRASQQETQYF.

This chain uses TRBV27 with TRBJ2-5, with no clear D. CDR3 length equals 14 residues. CDR1 is MNHEY and CDR2 is SMNVEV in the germline V gene (reference sequence). With 5 bases removed from V and 4 bases from J, the gap between germline ends came to 14 bases. The CDR3 DNA reads as TGTGCCAGCAGTCCACACGTCTCGCCAGAGACCCAGTACTTC. Translating it yields CASSPHVSPETQYF.

As regards this clonotype: At one end the junction does not follow the germline gene, possibly because of a read error. The V gene is TRBV7-2, the J gene TRBJ2-3, with 7 bases matching TRBD2. The CDR3 spans 16 residues. Germline-derived CDR1 and CDR2 are SGHTA and FQGNSA. CDR3 residues: CASSFRMGGTSDTQYF. The CDR3 DNA reads TGTGCCAGTAGCTTTCGGATGGGGGGGACGTCAGATACGCAGTATTTT.